A selection of T cell receptor beta chains follows, all from one sample in a study of shared clonotypes between healthy human individuals. Here immunoSEQ multiplex PCR was the method, and the copy in TCRdb shows in-frame clones only, minus some. Here the sample spans about 800,000 clones, approximately 97% being singletons. The sample taken for sequencing was naive CD8+ T cells sorted from blood. Receptors were obtained from a man younger than 45 in good health. The CDR3 runs from the conserved cysteine through the conserved F or W. Each record gives: J gene, V gene, D gene, CDR3 length, CDR3 protein, CDR3 DNA. D genes are given only for firm matches.

TRBJ2-2 | TRBV2 | TRBD1 | 15 | CASRSDRVNTGELFF | TGTGCCAGCAGGTCGGACAGGGTGAACACCGGGGAGCTGTTTTTT
TRBJ2-1 | TRBV6-5 | - | 14 | CASSYGTLYNEQFF | TGTGCCAGCAGTTACGGGACTCTCTACAATGAGCAGTTCTTC
TRBJ2-1 | TRBV7-6 | - | 16 | CASSLEMGALGNEQFF | TGTGCCAGCAGCTTAGAGATGGGAGCCTTGGGTAATGAGCAGTTCTTC
TRBJ2-7 | TRBV6-1 | TRBD1 | 13 | CASSEGQLYEQYF | TGTGCCAGCAGTGAGGGACAGCTCTACGAGCAGTACTTC
TRBJ2-7 | TRBV9 | TRBD2 | 13 | CASSVGLADEQYF | TGTGCCAGCAGCGTGGGACTAGCTGACGAGCAGTACTTC
TRBJ2-7 | TRBV28 | TRBD2 | 16 | CASSLLGGGSGYEQYF | TGTGCCAGCAGTTTATTGGGTGGCGGGAGCGGTTACGAGCAGTACTTC
TRBJ2-2 | TRBV9 | TRBD2 | 16 | CASGALAGANTGELFF | TGTGCCAGCGGCGCTTTAGCGGGAGCGAACACCGGGGAGCTGTTTTTT
TRBJ2-5 | TRBV10-1 | - | 13 | CASSGRTTGTQYF | TGCGCCAGCAGTGGTAGGACTACGGGGACCCAGTACTTC
TRBJ2-7 | TRBV6-5 | TRBD1 | 14 | CASCRGQGSYEQYF | TGTGCCAGCTGCCGAGGACAGGGCTCCTACGAGCAGTACTTC
TRBJ2-7 | TRBV6-1 | TRBD2 | 16 | CASSGPGLATYYEQYF | TGTGCCAGCAGTGGACCGGGACTAGCGACTTACTACGAGCAGTACTTC